This is a list of T cell receptor beta chains from one sample in a study of regulatory T cells in long-lasting Graves disease. TCRdb used MiXCR to reprocess the multiplex PCR reads, holding one entry per CDR3 protein. Here the sample spans hundreds of thousands of distinct CDR3 sequences, about 17% being singletons. These same data were also listed under a study on T cells in Graves' hyperthyroidism and ophthalmopathy.

Source: peripheral blood mononuclear cells (PBMCs), taken at new diagnosis, from a patient treated with antithyroid drugs. Every receptor here comes from a woman aged 25 to 39 with Graves disease. The CDR3 runs from the conserved cysteine through the conserved F or W. Fields, in order: V gene, J gene, D gene, clone size, CDR3 DNA, CDR3 protein. The D gene is left open where the match is weak. Size tells how often a clone was seen (once, few, many) or the class of an expanded clone, and some rows leave it out.

TRBV4-1	TRBJ2-7	TRBD2	many	TGCGCCAGCAGCCAAGATCGGGAGGGGCTTGTCGCCTACGAGCAGTACTTC	CASSQDREGLVAYEQYF
TRBV7-9	TRBJ2-1	TRBD1	many	TGTGCCAGCAGCGCGGACAGGGGAGAGCAGTTCTTC	CASSADRGEQFF
TRBV11-2	TRBJ2-5	TRBD1	few	TGTGCCAGCAGCCGTCCGGGACAGGGGGGAGAGACCCAGTACTTC	CASSRPGQGGETQYF
TRBV20-1	TRBJ2-3	TRBD2	many	TGCAGTGCCCTGGCGGGAGGGTCTGGAGATACGCAGTATTTT	CSALAGGSGDTQYF
TRBV2	TRBJ1-5	.	.	TGTGCCAGCACCGTAGACAATCAGCCCCAGCATTTT	CASTVDNQPQHF
TRBV13	TRBJ2-3	TRBD1	.	TGTGCCAGCAGCCGTCGACAGGGAGACACAGATACGCAGTATTTT	CASSRRQGDTDTQYF
TRBV28	TRBJ2-7	TRBD1	.	TGTGCCAGCAGATCACAGGGGGGAAGCTACGAGCAGTACTTC	CASRSQGGSYEQYF
TRBV7-9	TRBJ2-5	.	many	TGTGCCAGCAGTTTATGGGGACAAGAGACCCAGTACTTC	CASSLWGQETQYF
TRBV10-3	TRBJ2-5	.	many	TGTGCCATCTTTGACGGAGAACAAGAGACCCAGTACTTC	CAIFDGEQETQYF
TRBV12-3/TRBV12-4	TRBJ1-3	TRBD1	many	TGTGCCAACCGGAAGGGACAGGGGGCGAAAGGAAACACCATATATTTT	CANRKGQGAKGNTIYF
TRBV4-1	TRBJ2-7	.	many	TGCGCCAGCAGCCAACCCTCCGGGAGTTTGTACGAGCAGTACTTC	CASSQPSGSLYEQYF
TRBV7-2	TRBJ2-5	TRBD2	.	TGTGCCAGCAGTTCCCGGACTAGCGGGAGGGAAGAGACCCAGTACTTC	CASSSRTSGREETQYF
TRBV10-3	TRBJ2-4	.	.	TGTGCCATCAGTGAGTTTAGGGTGGAGGGGCCACAAGCCAAAAACATTCAGTACTTC	CAISEFRVEGPQAKNIQYF
TRBV2	TRBJ2-7	.	few	TGTGCCAGCAGAGAAGGACAGCATCAGTACTTC	CASREGQHQYF
TRBV28	TRBJ1-6	.	many	TGTGCCAGCAGTTTAGGGGCGGGCGGTGTAGGTTCACCCCTCCACTTT	CASSLGAGGVGSPLHF
TRBV20-1	TRBJ1-6	.	many	TGCAGTGCTAGAGATCTTATGGGTACAGGACTTTCACCCCTCCACTTT	CSARDLMGTGLSPLHF
TRBV27	TRBJ1-3	.	few	TGTGCCAGCGGCAGATTCGGGCCCTTAGATGGAAACACCATATATTTT	CASGRFGPLDGNTIYF
TRBV12-3/TRBV12-4	TRBJ2-3	.	.	TGTGCCAGCAGGGACCCCGGCGGCGGAGATACGCAGTATTTT	CASRDPGGGDTQYF
TRBV28	TRBJ1-2	TRBD1	many	TGTGCCAGCAGGTCGACAGGGGAGGATGGCTACACCTTC	CASRSTGEDGYTF
TRBV6-5	TRBJ2-6	.	few	TGTGCCAGCAGTTACTCCGGGGGGCCCTTTGCCTCTGGGGCCAACGTCCTGACTTTC	CASSYSGGPFASGANVLTF
TRBV5-1	TRBJ1-2	.	many	TGCGCCAGCAGCGGTGCACGGGGGGCGATCTATGGCTACACCTTC	CASSGARGAIYGYTF
TRBV5-1	TRBJ2-7	.	many	TGCGCCAGCAGCTTAACCGGGAAGTACGAGCAGTACTTC	CASSLTGKYEQYF
TRBV13	TRBJ2-7	TRBD1	many	TGTGCCAGCAGCTTAGTCCGGACAGGGGGCTCGGGCGAGCAGTACTTC	CASSLVRTGGSGEQYF
TRBV27	TRBJ2-3	TRBD2	many	TGTGCCAGCAGATCGGGACTAGCGGGTTGGGATACGCAGTATTTT	CASRSGLAGWDTQYF